A selection of T cell receptor beta chains follows, all from one sample in a study of cytomegalovirus exposure and HLA in healthy donors. Assay: immunoSEQ multiplex PCR; the TCRdb copy retains only in-frame clones and omits some. The sample lists 150,000 to 200,000 clones, 70% to 80% occurring once. Material for sequencing was PBMCs. Source of these receptors: a young man in good health and CMV-seropositive. The CDR3 runs from the conserved cysteine through the conserved F or W. Size is stated for part of the rows, as once, few or many counts, or as a class when the clone is expanded.

>TRBJ1-5|.|TRBV4-1
CASSQDTGGYSNQPQHF
>TRBJ1-1|.|TRBV6-5
CASSSSSFKAFF
>TRBJ1-1|.|TRBV25-1
CASSDIGGAGMNTEAFF
>TRBJ2-7|few|TRBV27
CASSISAGVGSYEQYF
>TRBJ2-1|.|TRBV4-2
CASSQDIAGAVSEQFF
>TRBJ2-3|.|TRBV30
CAWTGLGPTDTQYF
>TRBJ1-1|.|TRBV6-5
CASSYGGPNTEAFF
>TRBJ1-4|.|TRBV6-1
CASSLNEKLFF
>TRBJ1-2|.|TRBV7-9
CASSFGGDGYTF
>TRBJ2-7|.|TRBV19
CASSTPRTEVPYEQYF
>TRBJ2-7|.|TRBV6-6
CASSPLTGGYEQYF
>TRBJ2-3|.|TRBV6-5
CASKSSTDTQYF
>TRBJ2-6|once|TRBV27
CASTPTRTGTPGANVLTF
>TRBJ2-7|.|TRBV5-1
CASSGGLAGAAYEQYF
>TRBJ2-7|.|TRBV2
CASSDQAGAYEQYF
>TRBJ1-2|once|TRBV5-1
CASGEENYGYTF
>TRBJ2-7|.|TRBV4-3
CASSQAREYEQYF
>TRBJ2-7|.|TRBV10-3
CAISGDSGGYEQYF
>TRBJ2-5|.|TRBV7-9
CASSLWTSGSETQYF
>TRBJ1-2|.|TRBV2
CASSVNYGYTF
>TRBJ2-1|.|TRBV10-3
CAIREALREQFF
>TRBJ1-4|.|TRBV30
CAWDLGTNEKLFF
>TRBJ2-5|.|TRBV5-6
CASSYRDSQETQYF
>TRBJ2-7|once|TRBV7-9
CASSLKGLAAYEQYF
>TRBJ2-5|.|TRBV7-8
CASSLVEGGQETQYF
>TRBJ2-1|.|TRBV11-3
CASSLGHNNEQFF
>TRBJ2-7|few|TRBV5-1
CASSFQGEQYF
>TRBJ2-3|.|TRBV6-6
CASSYGGAADTQYF
>TRBJ1-4|.|TRBV5-1
CASSQQGADEKLFF
>TRBJ2-7|few|TRBV15
CATSRGGTKGVYEQYF
>TRBJ1-2|.|TRBV19
CASSIGSNYGYTF
>TRBJ1-1|.|TRBV28
CASSPPQDMNTEAFF
>TRBJ1-2|once|TRBV7-8
CASSLRTGKPYYGYTF
>TRBJ1-3|.|TRBV2
CASSQGPTGPGNTIYF
>TRBJ1-4|.|TRBV19
CASKRQGAADEKLFF
>TRBJ2-3|.|TRBV18
CASSPQLWTGRGDTQYF
>TRBJ1-5|.|TRBV7-8
CASSLSSGIRGNQPQHF